These 30 T cell receptor beta chains share one sample of origin, sequenced in a study of blood T cell repertoires in COVID-19. Using immunoSEQ multiplex PCR, the repertoire was profiled, and TCRdb retains in-frame clones only, with some absent. The sample holds 150,000 to 190,000 clones, 80% to 90% seen once. Material for sequencing was PBMCs or T cells enriched from blood (not recorded which). The receptors here all came from a man between 50 and 59 years old who had recovered from COVID-19.

The chain has TRBV29-1 and TRBJ1-1, with a weak D call TRBD1 (5 bases). The germline gives CDR1 SQVTM, CDR2 ANQGSEA. The CDR3 length is 15 residues. Trimming took 0 bases from V and 0 from J, leaving 11 bases between them. CDR3 sequence reads: CSVEDWKGLNTEAFF. The CDR3 DNA reads as TGCAGCGTTGAAGATTGGAAGGGGTTGAACACTGAAGCTTTCTTT.

This clone turned up a few times. The genes are TRBV27 and TRBJ1-1; D call uncertain. CDR1 and CDR2 from the germline V gene are MNHEY and SMNVEV (reference sequence). Deletions cut 1 base from V and 1 base from J, with 7 bases between. The CDR3 runs 14 residues. CDR3 sequence: CASSLLRQNTEAFF. In DNA form, the CDR3 reads TGTGCCAGCAGTTTATTGCGACAGAACACTGAAGCTTTCTTT.

The J gene is TRBJ2-7, the V gene TRBV2; D possibly corresponds to TRBD1 (5 bases). The ends were cut back, 8 bases at V and 0 bases at J, with 14 bases in the middle. This CDR3 has 14 residues. Germline assignment: CDR1 SNHLY and CDR2 FYNNEI. CDR3 sequence reads: CASHQGSSSYEQYF. In DNA, the CDR3 is TGTGCCAGCCATCAGGGTTCGAGCTCCTACGAGCAGTACTTC.

V usage is TRBV28 and J usage is TRBJ1-2; 9 nucleotides match TRBD1. J lost 6 bases, V lost 3 bases, and 5 bases had no gene match. The CDR3 has 14 residues. Germline CDR1 is MDHEN and CDR2 is SYDVKM. CDR3 coding DNA: TGTGCCAGCAGTTTCTTGACAGGGGGAAATGGCTACACCTTC. This codes for CASSFLTGGNGYTF.

This clone was counted a single time. The genes are TRBV5-1 and TRBJ1-1; 7 nucleotides line up with TRBD1. The CDR3 is 13 residues long. Germline V gene data show CDR1 as SGHRS and CDR2 as YFSETQ. V lost 0 bases and J lost 6; bases outside the gene matches: 2. The CDR3 sequence: CASSLAGTAEAFF. The CDR3 DNA follows: TGCGCCAGCAGCTTGGCAGGGACAGCTGAAGCTTTCTTT.

This clone has only a few counts. The chain combines TRBV5-1 with TRBJ1-1; D gene uncertain. V shed 4 bases and J shed 2 bases, with 15 bases lying between them. Germline V gene data show CDR1 as SGHRS and CDR2 as YFSETQ. There are 15 residues in the CDR3. CDR3 bases: TGCGCCAGCAGCCCCTCGTTGAACGGTAACACTGAAGCTTTCTTT. Translation: CASSPSLNGNTEAFF. Using reference TRBV5-1 and TRBJ1-1 for the parts outside the CDR3, the full variable domain is KAGVTQTPRYLIKTRGQQVTLSCSPISGHRSVSWYQQTPGQGLQFLFEYFSETQRNKGNFPGRFSGRQFSNSRSEMNVSTLELGDSALYLCASSPSLNGNTEAFFGQGTRLTVV.

This chain uses TRBV19 with TRBJ2-7, with TRBD1 as a possible D gene (6 bases). The V end lost 5 bases, the J end lost 2 bases, and 16 bases lay between the germline ends. CDR1 is LNHDA and CDR2 is SQIVND in the germline V gene (reference sequence). This CDR3 has 15 residues. CDR3 region: CASSLTDSKTYEQYF. DNA for the CDR3: TGTGCCAGTAGTCTTACGGACAGTAAGACCTACGAGCAGTACTTC.

The chain links TRBV18 to TRBJ2-7; weak D call: TRBD2 (5 bases). Trimming took off 3 bases at V and 0 bases at J, with 12 bases between the two ends. Looked up from germline, CDR1 is KGHSH and CDR2 is LQKENI. The CDR3 is 15 residues long. The CDR3 here is CASSPKTGISYEQYF. CDR3 DNA sequence: TGTGCCAGCTCACCGAAAACCGGGATCTCCTACGAGCAGTACTTC.

This chain joins TRBV6-5 and TRBJ2-7; D not resolved. Germline-derived CDR1 and CDR2 are MNHEY and SVGAGI. Between the trimmed V and J ends, which lost 10 bases and 4 bases, there was a span of 14 bases. This CDR3 has 12 amino acids. The CDR3 DNA sequence: TGTGCCACCACATATTACGCTTACGAGCAGTACTTC. It encodes CATTYYAYEQYF.

The rearrangement joins TRBV9 to TRBJ1-2, with D perhaps matching TRBD1 (6 bases). The CDR3 is 13 residues long. Germline CDR1 and CDR2: SGDLS and YYNGEE. V was clipped by 1 base and J by 8 bases, with 12 bases between them. CDR3 amino acids: CASSVLGGSGYTF. As DNA, the CDR3 is TGTGCCAGCAGCGTACTAGGGGGTAGCGGCTACACCTTC.

The V call is TRBV13, the J call TRBJ2-3, with 15 bases fitting TRBD2. Germline V CDR1 and CDR2: PRHDT, FYEKMQ (reference sequence). The trim removed 6 bases at V and 0 bases at J, leaving 7 bases unmatched. The CDR3 covers 18 residues. CDR3 DNA: TGTGCCAGCAGTTTGCCGGGACTAGCGGGGGGAAGCACAGATACGCAGTATTTT. This encodes CASSLPGLAGGSTDTQYF.

The chain joins TRBV12-5 to TRBJ1-4, with D perhaps TRBD1 (5 bases). The CDR3 has 13 residues. CDR1 is LGHNT, CDR2 FRNRAP, per germline. Trimming pared 0 bases from V and 8 bases from J, leaving 7 bases between. The CDR3 nucleotides read TGTGCTAGTGGTTTGGTAGGGGTAGAAAAACTGTTTTTT. Its translation is CASGLVGVEKLFF.

The chain uses TRBV7-9 and TRBJ1-2; D is unclear. The CDR3 totals 11 residues. Trimming removed 4 bases at V and 6 bases at J, with 6 bases between. Germline V gene sequence: CDR1 SEHNR, CDR2 FQNEAQ (reference sequence). DNA for the CDR3: TGTGCCAGCAGCTCCCAGGATGGCTACACCTTC. This gives the protein CASSSQDGYTF.

This clone was found once. The rearrangement uses TRBV7-2 and TRBJ1-6; the match to TRBD1 covers 8 bases. Per the germline V gene, CDR1 is SGHTA and CDR2 is FQGNSA. The CDR3 length is 16 residues. The junction had 4 bases not matched to a gene; V was cut back by 0 bases and J by 6 bases. The CDR3 loop reads CASSLAGTGTNSPLHF. The CDR3 DNA sequence: TGTGCCAGCAGCTTAGCCGGGACAGGAACTAATTCACCCCTCCACTTT.

This chain links TRBV5-1 with TRBJ2-1, with D perhaps TRBD1 (5 bases). Looked up from germline, CDR1 is SGHRS and CDR2 is YFSETQ. The length of the CDR3 is 13 residues. Trimming shortened V by 1 base and J by 10 bases, and 12 bases separated the two germline ends. The CDR3 loop reads CASSLTGFSEQFF. CDR3 in DNA: TGCGCCAGCAGCTTGACAGGTTTTAGCGAGCAGTTCTTC.

This sequence joins TRBV3-1 (or the pseudogene TRBV3-2) and TRBJ1-4, with D unresolved. The CDR3 runs 17 residues. Per germline, CDR1 LGHDT and CDR2 YNNKEL (reference sequence). V was cut by 3 bases and J by 2 bases, with 16 bases left in between. This CDR3 is CASSQNPTPATNEKLFF. The CDR3 region has the DNA TGTGCCAGCAGCCAGAACCCTACCCCTGCGACTAATGAAAAACTGTTTTTT.

The V call is TRBV18, the J call TRBJ1-3; 9 bases align to TRBD1. This CDR3 region has 15 residues. Germline CDR1 is KGHSH and CDR2 is LQKENI. V lost 6 bases to trimming and J lost 4 bases; unmatched junction nucleotides: 7. The chain's CDR3 is CASSPGTGSGNTIYF. CDR3 DNA: TGTGCCAGCTCTCCCGGGACAGGGTCCGGAAACACCATATATTTT.

The gene calls are TRBV7-8 and TRBJ1-5; maybe TRBD1 (5 bases). V lost 4 bases and J lost 3, with 10 bases in between. Germline CDR1 is SGHVS and CDR2 is FQNEAQ. This CDR3 comprises 14 residues. The CDR3 sequence: CASSSTGFNQPQHF. In nucleotides, the CDR3 is TGTGCCAGCAGCTCAACAGGTTTCAATCAGCCCCAGCATTTT.

This chain uses TRBV3-1 (or the pseudogene TRBV3-2) with TRBJ1-2, with 7 bases fitting TRBD1. This CDR3 contains 14 residues. J gave up 4 bases and V 3 bases, and 5 bases lay outside the gene matches. Germline-derived CDR1 and CDR2 are LGHDT and YNNKEL (reference sequence). The DNA of the CDR3 is TGTGCCAGCAGCCAGGCTGACAGGGCCTATGGCTACACCTTC. It specifies CASSQADRAYGYTF.

The chain combines TRBV5-4 with TRBJ1-1; TRBD1 aligns across 8 bases. This CDR3 region has 15 residues. CDR1 is SGHNT, CDR2 YYREEE, per germline (reference sequence). V shed 2 bases, J shed 5 bases, and the junction held 8 bases outside the gene matches. This CDR3 reads CASSFETGVRTEAFF. The CDR3 nucleotides are TGTGCCAGCAGCTTCGAGACAGGGGTGCGGACTGAAGCTTTCTTT.

The gene calls are TRBV11-2 and TRBJ2-5, with TRBD1 identical over 9 bases. Looked up from germline, CDR1 is SGHAT and CDR2 is FQNNGV. This CDR3 spans 13 amino acids. Unmatched junction bases numbered 1, after V lost 5 bases and J lost 3 bases. The CDR3 DNA reads TGTGCCAGCAGCCGGGACAGGGAAGAGACCCAGTACTTC. Protein product: CASSRDREETQYF.

The V and J genes are TRBV19 and TRBJ1-2; D unresolved. This CDR3 is built from 13 residues. Germline V CDR1 and CDR2: LNHDA, SQIVND (reference sequence). V lost 11 bases and J 3 bases, leaving 16 bases between the germline ends. The CDR3 DNA reads as TGTGCCGTGTTACGGAGCTTCGACTATGGCTACACCTTC. As protein: CAVLRSFDYGYTF.

A single count supports this clone. V and J are TRBV6-6 and TRBJ1-2; TRBD1 matches at 10 bases. Trimming removed 1 base from V and 7 bases from J; junction bases left unmatched: 6. Germline V gives CDR1 MNHNY, CDR2 SVGAGI (reference sequence). This CDR3 has 15 amino acids. In DNA form, the CDR3 reads TGTGCCAGCAGTTACTTCGGGACAGGGGCGCCTGGCTACACCTTC. Its translation: CASSYFGTGAPGYTF.

This clone has just a few counts. The DNA of the CDR3 is TGTGCCAGCAGCGTAGGAGGTCCCGAGCACTCTGGAAACACCATATATTTT. As protein: CASSVGGPEHSGNTIYF. The chain has TRBV9 and TRBJ1-3; D not certain. This CDR3 contains 17 residues. CDR1 is SGDLS, CDR2 YYNGEE, per germline. Trimming took off 0 bases at V and 0 bases at J, with 13 bases between the two ends.

The sample holds one count of this clone. The chain couples TRBV5-4 to TRBJ2-3, with 7 bases aligning to TRBD2. The trim removed 4 bases at V and 5 bases at J, leaving 7 bases unmatched. Germline V gives CDR1 SGHNT, CDR2 YYREEE (reference sequence). CDR3 length: 14 residues. The CDR3 DNA is TGTGCCAGCAGCCCAGCGGGGATGAGAGATACGCAGTATTTT. Residues: CASSPAGMRDTQYF.

The chain has TRBV5-5 and TRBJ1-1, with D perhaps TRBD1 (6 bases). The germline gives CDR1 SGHKS, CDR2 YYEKEE (reference sequence). V gave up 2 bases and J gave up 0 bases, with 8 bases separating them. The CDR3 is 14 amino acids. The CDR3 DNA reads as TGTGCCAGCAGCTTCGGGACAATGAACACTGAAGCTTTCTTT. Encoded protein: CASSFGTMNTEAFF.

The chain employs TRBV2 and TRBJ1-5, with 8 bases identical to TRBD1. This CDR3 has 15 residues. The germline gives CDR1 SNHLY, CDR2 FYNNEI. Losses at the gene ends were 6 bases for V and 3 bases for J; bases not matched to a gene: 7. This CDR3 is CASRPQGALNQPQHF. The CDR3 region has the DNA TGTGCCAGCAGACCGCAGGGGGCTCTCAATCAGCCCCAGCATTTT.

The V call is TRBV27, the J call TRBJ1-1; D uncertain. The germline CDR1 and CDR2 sequences are MNHEY and SMNVEV (reference sequence). This CDR3 region has 14 residues. V was trimmed by 7 bases and J by 4 bases, leaving 16 bases between them. CDR3 sequence: CASTSGVSSTEAFF. Here the CDR3 DNA reads TGTGCCAGCACGTCCGGGGTTTCAAGCACTGAAGCTTTCTTT.

The chain combines TRBV4-3 with TRBJ2-7, with 10 bases aligning to TRBD2. The V and J ends lost 1 base and 4 bases, in that order; junction bases with no gene match: 7. CDR1 LGHNA and CDR2 YSLEER come from the germline V gene. The CDR3 runs to 16 residues. The CDR3 is CASSQGPGLATYEQYF. The CDR3 DNA follows: TGCGCCAGCAGCCAAGGTCCGGGACTAGCGACTTACGAGCAGTACTTC.

The gene calls are TRBV16 and TRBJ1-2; TRBD1 matches 7 bases. Germline assignment: CDR1 KGHSY and CDR2 FQNENV. The CDR3 sequence is 14 residues long. The J segment lost 2 bases and the V segment lost 4 bases, leaving 4 bases of the junction unmatched. CDR3 loop: CASSLYRGNYGYTF. CDR3 DNA sequence: TGTGCCAGCAGCCTCTACAGGGGAAACTATGGCTACACCTTC.